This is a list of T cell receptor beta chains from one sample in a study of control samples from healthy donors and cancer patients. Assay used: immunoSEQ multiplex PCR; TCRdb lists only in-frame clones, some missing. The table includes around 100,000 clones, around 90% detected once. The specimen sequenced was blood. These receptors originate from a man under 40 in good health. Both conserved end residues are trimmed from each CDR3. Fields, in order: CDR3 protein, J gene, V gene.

CDR3 protein: ASSQGKVDTQY
J gene: TRBJ2-3
V gene: TRBV23-1

CDR3 protein: ASSLMRTGGGYT
J gene: TRBJ1-2
V gene: TRBV27

CDR3 protein: ASSGDQGQQY
J gene: TRBJ2-7
V gene: TRBV28

CDR3 protein: ASRSPGPGGQPQH
J gene: TRBJ1-5
V gene: TRBV19

CDR3 protein: AWSEGRDQPQH
J gene: TRBJ1-5
V gene: TRBV30

CDR3 protein: ASSLTQGLAQPQH
J gene: TRBJ1-5
V gene: TRBV28

CDR3 protein: ASSHSLTGRFQLQH
J gene: TRBJ1-5
V gene: TRBV3-1/TRBV3-2

CDR3 protein: ASRPAGWSTEAF
J gene: TRBJ1-1
V gene: TRBV7-2

CDR3 protein: ASSMGGNVQY
J gene: TRBJ2-7
V gene: TRBV19

CDR3 protein: ASTVGHLNTEAF
J gene: TRBJ1-1
V gene: TRBV19

CDR3 protein: ASSRAGDSPLH
J gene: TRBJ1-6
V gene: TRBV5-1

CDR3 protein: ASSLASDFPDTQY
J gene: TRBJ2-3
V gene: TRBV5-1

CDR3 protein: ASSLWQRSGELF
J gene: TRBJ2-2
V gene: TRBV28

CDR3 protein: ASNRLDRAAF
J gene: TRBJ1-1
V gene: TRBV12-3/TRBV12-4

CDR3 protein: ASSLGRGPSTEAF
J gene: TRBJ1-1
V gene: TRBV5-6

CDR3 protein: ASSFRGTSGSTDTQY
J gene: TRBJ2-3
V gene: TRBV7-6

CDR3 protein: ASSPTAGAVAEQY
J gene: TRBJ2-7
V gene: TRBV28

CDR3 protein: ATSERGRDPTYNEQF
J gene: TRBJ2-1
V gene: TRBV24-1

CDR3 protein: ASSLDPYSSYNEQF
J gene: TRBJ2-1
V gene: TRBV7-6

CDR3 protein: ASSTRTGERGLSGNTIY
J gene: TRBJ1-3
V gene: TRBV19

CDR3 protein: ASSPRDSYGEQF
J gene: TRBJ2-1
V gene: TRBV5-1

CDR3 protein: ASSQDLGYT
J gene: TRBJ1-2
V gene: TRBV4-2

CDR3 protein: SVPGRAGYT
J gene: TRBJ1-2
V gene: TRBV29-1

CDR3 protein: ATTNWNEQF
J gene: TRBJ2-1
V gene: TRBV28

CDR3 protein: ASSYYGGKETQY
J gene: TRBJ2-5
V gene: TRBV6-6

CDR3 protein: ASSAGYNEQF
J gene: TRBJ2-1
V gene: TRBV7-6

CDR3 protein: ASSIVGGENTEAF
J gene: TRBJ1-1
V gene: TRBV19

CDR3 protein: ASVPPDTGELF
J gene: TRBJ2-2
V gene: TRBV7-9

CDR3 protein: ATSRSSGNQPQH
J gene: TRBJ1-5
V gene: TRBV15

CDR3 protein: AWSSVSYEQY
J gene: TRBJ2-7
V gene: TRBV30

CDR3 protein: ASSLDRATDTQY
J gene: TRBJ2-3
V gene: TRBV11-3

CDR3 protein: ASRWDLRGNQPQH
J gene: TRBJ1-5
V gene: TRBV19

CDR3 protein: ASSLVGSLHTGELF
J gene: TRBJ2-2
V gene: TRBV5-1

CDR3 protein: ASQEPENYGYT
J gene: TRBJ1-2
V gene: TRBV2

CDR3 protein: ASRPRSDSIDTQY
J gene: TRBJ2-3
V gene: TRBV18

CDR3 protein: ATSRSRGTGELF
J gene: TRBJ2-2
V gene: TRBV24-1

CDR3 protein: AWSVDSGNTIY
J gene: TRBJ1-3
V gene: TRBV30

CDR3 protein: ASSVMGSTGNTIY
J gene: TRBJ1-3
V gene: TRBV9

CDR3 protein: ASSFGVFNQPQH
J gene: TRBJ1-5
V gene: TRBV7-8

CDR3 protein: ASSSGQGAPGNSPLH
J gene: TRBJ1-6
V gene: TRBV9

CDR3 protein: ASSWRQAYNEQF
J gene: TRBJ2-1
V gene: TRBV19

CDR3 protein: ASSRQRASGANVLT
J gene: TRBJ2-6
V gene: TRBV18

CDR3 protein: ASSFSSQGHNEQF
J gene: TRBJ2-1
V gene: TRBV5-8

CDR3 protein: ASSAYTRGGEGYT
J gene: TRBJ1-2
V gene: TRBV5-1

CDR3 protein: ASSRPRNSDEQY
J gene: TRBJ2-7
V gene: TRBV14

CDR3 protein: ASRTPGQDTGELF
J gene: TRBJ2-2
V gene: TRBV4-1